This is a list of T cell receptor beta chains from one sample in a study of cytomegalovirus exposure and HLA in healthy donors. Repertoires were generated with immunoSEQ multiplex PCR, while TCRdb's copy carries only in-frame clones and drops some. The sample has some 200,000 clones, approximately 85% seen once. The sample was PBMCs. These receptors were taken from a girl aged 5-17 years in good health and CMV-seropositive. The CDR3 runs from the conserved cysteine through the conserved F or W. The D gene is left open where the match is weak. Not all rows give a size; the values are once, few, many and, for expanded clones, a class.

d_call: TRBD1; j_call: TRBJ1-5; cdr3_length: 14; clone_size: .; v_call: TRBV12-5; cdr3_aa: CASGLGQGGGPQHF; cdr3_nt: TGTGCTAGTGGTTTGGGGCAGGGGGGAGGGCCCCAGCATTTT
d_call: TRBD2; j_call: TRBJ2-1; cdr3_length: 15; clone_size: .; v_call: TRBV7-2; cdr3_aa: CASSAGGGPYNEQFF; cdr3_nt: TGTGCCAGCAGCGCGGGGGGGGGTCCCTACAATGAGCAGTTCTTC
d_call: TRBD1; j_call: TRBJ1-3; cdr3_length: 14; clone_size: .; v_call: TRBV29-1; cdr3_aa: CSVLTGEMRNTIYF; cdr3_nt: TGCAGCGTTTTGACAGGGGAAATGAGAAACACCATATATTTT
d_call: .; j_call: TRBJ2-3; cdr3_length: 14; clone_size: .; v_call: TRBV6-1; cdr3_aa: CASSEDRTTDTQYF; cdr3_nt: TGTGCCAGCAGTGAAGACAGGACGACAGATACGCAGTATTTT
d_call: .; j_call: TRBJ2-5; cdr3_length: 14; clone_size: .; v_call: TRBV4-1; cdr3_aa: CASSQDEVGTRRYF; cdr3_nt: TGCGCCAGCAGCCAAGATGAGGTCGGCACTAGAAGGTACTTC
d_call: .; j_call: TRBJ2-7; cdr3_length: 12; clone_size: .; v_call: TRBV7-9; cdr3_aa: CASSLVGYEQYF; cdr3_nt: TGTGCCAGCAGCTTAGTCGGGTACGAGCAGTACTTC
d_call: .; j_call: TRBJ2-2; cdr3_length: 14; clone_size: .; v_call: TRBV5-1; cdr3_aa: CASSWVSGTGELFF; cdr3_nt: TGCGCCAGCAGCTGGGTATCGGGCACCGGGGAGCTGTTTTTT
d_call: TRBD1; j_call: TRBJ2-3; cdr3_length: 16; clone_size: few; v_call: TRBV18; cdr3_aa: CASSRSGTAFTDTQYF; cdr3_nt: TGTGCCAGCTCGAGATCCGGGACAGCTTTTACAGATACGCAGTATTTT
d_call: .; j_call: TRBJ1-5; cdr3_length: 12; clone_size: once; v_call: TRBV12-5; cdr3_aa: CASGTQGQPQHF; cdr3_nt: TGTGCTAGTGGGACTCAGGGACAGCCCCAGCATTTT
d_call: .; j_call: TRBJ2-3; cdr3_length: 15; clone_size: few; v_call: TRBV14; cdr3_aa: CASSQVGPSRYTQYF; cdr3_nt: TGTGCCAGCAGCCAAGTGGGGCCTTCTAGGTATACGCAGTATTTT
d_call: TRBD1; j_call: TRBJ1-6; cdr3_length: 19; clone_size: once; v_call: TRBV2; cdr3_aa: CASSEGGGQGASYNSPLHF; cdr3_nt: TGTGCCAGCAGTGAAGGAGGGGGACAGGGGGCATCCTATAATTCACCCCTCCACTTT
d_call: .; j_call: TRBJ1-1; cdr3_length: 13; clone_size: .; v_call: TRBV7-2; cdr3_aa: CASTPAGGTEAFF; cdr3_nt: TGTGCCAGCACCCCGGCAGGTGGCACTGAAGCTTTCTTT
d_call: .; j_call: TRBJ1-2; cdr3_length: 14; clone_size: .; v_call: TRBV11-3; cdr3_aa: CASSPGQTGYGYTF; cdr3_nt: TGTGCCAGCAGCCCCGGACAGACTGGCTATGGCTACACCTTC
d_call: TRBD1; j_call: TRBJ2-3; cdr3_length: 17; clone_size: once; v_call: TRBV4-3; cdr3_aa: CASSQDRAGTATDTQYF; cdr3_nt: TGCGCCAGCAGCCAAGATAGGGCCGGGACAGCCACAGATACGCAGTATTTT
d_call: TRBD2; j_call: TRBJ2-2; cdr3_length: 21; clone_size: .; v_call: TRBV7-8; cdr3_aa: CASSVGRTPLTAGGNTGELFF; cdr3_nt: TGTGCCAGCAGCGTAGGGCGGACCCCCTTGACAGCGGGGGGGAACACCGGGGAGCTGTTTTTT
d_call: TRBD1; j_call: TRBJ2-7; cdr3_length: 14; clone_size: .; v_call: TRBV5-6; cdr3_aa: CASSLWQGAYEQYF; cdr3_nt: TGTGCCAGCAGCTTGTGGCAGGGGGCTTACGAGCAGTACTTC
d_call: .; j_call: TRBJ2-7; cdr3_length: 17; clone_size: .; v_call: TRBV9; cdr3_aa: CASSVEPGTSSSYEQYF; cdr3_nt: TGTGCCAGCAGCGTAGAACCAGGAACTTCGAGCTCCTACGAGCAGTACTTC
d_call: .; j_call: TRBJ2-3; cdr3_length: 10; clone_size: .; v_call: TRBV20-1; cdr3_aa: CSATFDTQYF; cdr3_nt: TGCAGTGCTACGTTTGATACGCAGTATTTT
d_call: .; j_call: TRBJ2-7; cdr3_length: 15; clone_size: .; v_call: TRBV5-4; cdr3_aa: CASSLEDFPSYEQYF; cdr3_nt: TGTGCCAGCAGCTTGGAGGACTTCCCCTCCTATGAGCAGTACTTC
d_call: TRBD1; j_call: TRBJ1-1; cdr3_length: 17; clone_size: .; v_call: TRBV5-8; cdr3_aa: CASSWGQTVLLNTEAFF; cdr3_nt: TGTGCCAGCAGCTGGGGACAGACCGTCTTATTGAACACTGAAGCTTTCTTT
d_call: TRBD1; j_call: TRBJ1-1; cdr3_length: 15; clone_size: .; v_call: TRBV11-3; cdr3_aa: CASSPRQGTNTEAFF; cdr3_nt: TGTGCCAGCAGCCCAAGACAGGGGACGAACACTGAAGCTTTCTTT
d_call: .; j_call: TRBJ1-4; cdr3_length: 15; clone_size: .; v_call: TRBV6-1; cdr3_aa: CASSESGLANEKLFF; cdr3_nt: TGTGCCAGCAGTGAAAGCGGGTTGGCTAATGAAAAACTGTTTTTT
d_call: .; j_call: TRBJ2-3; cdr3_length: 11; clone_size: .; v_call: TRBV10-2; cdr3_aa: CASSATDTQYF; cdr3_nt: TGCGCCAGCAGTGCGACAGATACGCAGTATTTT
d_call: TRBD2; j_call: TRBJ2-1; cdr3_length: 18; clone_size: .; v_call: TRBV4-3; cdr3_aa: CASSLHKRTSGFYNEQFF; cdr3_nt: TGCGCCAGCAGCCTTCACAAAAGGACTAGCGGGTTCTACAATGAGCAGTTCTTC
d_call: .; j_call: TRBJ2-3; cdr3_length: 16; clone_size: once; v_call: TRBV4-1; cdr3_aa: CASSQVEGGMADTQYF; cdr3_nt: TGCGCCAGCAGCCAAGTTGAGGGTGGTATGGCAGATACGCAGTATTTT
d_call: TRBD1; j_call: TRBJ1-2; cdr3_length: 14; clone_size: .; v_call: TRBV10-3; cdr3_aa: CAIMMGQGTYGYTF; cdr3_nt: TGTGCCATCATGATGGGACAGGGCACGTATGGCTACACCTTC
d_call: TRBD2; j_call: TRBJ2-1; cdr3_length: 12; clone_size: few; v_call: TRBV6-5; cdr3_aa: CASSSGGNEQFF; cdr3_nt: TGTGCCAGCAGTAGCGGGGGAAATGAGCAGTTCTTC
d_call: TRBD2; j_call: TRBJ2-1; cdr3_length: 16; clone_size: .; v_call: TRBV2; cdr3_aa: CASRQWTSGVVDEQFF; cdr3_nt: TGTGCCAGCAGACAATGGACTAGCGGGGTCGTAGATGAGCAGTTCTTC
d_call: TRBD1; j_call: TRBJ2-7; cdr3_length: 15; clone_size: .; v_call: TRBV7-2; cdr3_aa: CASSSRRQGAYEQYF; cdr3_nt: TGTGCCAGCAGCTCGCGACGACAGGGCGCCTACGAGCAGTACTTC
d_call: .; j_call: TRBJ2-7; cdr3_length: 13; clone_size: few; v_call: TRBV6-1; cdr3_aa: CASTTRDNYEQYF; cdr3_nt: TGTGCCAGCACGACCCGCGACAACTACGAGCAGTACTTC
d_call: .; j_call: TRBJ1-4; cdr3_length: 16; clone_size: .; v_call: TRBV9; cdr3_aa: CASSVGGHSTNEKLFF; cdr3_nt: TGTGCCAGCAGCGTAGGGGGGCACTCAACTAATGAAAAACTGTTTTTT
d_call: .; j_call: TRBJ1-6; cdr3_length: 13; clone_size: .; v_call: TRBV19; cdr3_aa: CASMDAGDSPLHF; cdr3_nt: TGTGCCAGTATGGATGCAGGGGATTCACCCCTCCACTTT
d_call: TRBD2; j_call: TRBJ2-2; cdr3_length: 16; clone_size: once; v_call: TRBV19; cdr3_aa: CASSMVGGSFTGELFF; cdr3_nt: TGTGCCAGTAGTATGGTCGGGGGGAGCTTCACCGGGGAGCTGTTTTTT
d_call: TRBD2; j_call: TRBJ2-2; cdr3_length: 16; clone_size: .; v_call: TRBV7-8; cdr3_aa: CASSTTSGGWTGELFF; cdr3_nt: TGTGCCAGCAGCACGACTAGCGGGGGATGGACCGGGGAGCTGTTTTTT
d_call: .; j_call: TRBJ2-2; cdr3_length: 13; clone_size: .; v_call: TRBV6-5; cdr3_aa: CASSYGHTGELFF; cdr3_nt: TGTGCCAGCAGTTACGGCCACACCGGGGAGCTGTTTTTT
d_call: .; j_call: TRBJ2-3; cdr3_length: 17; clone_size: few; v_call: TRBV7-2; cdr3_aa: CASSLRLTSSGTDTQYF; cdr3_nt: TGTGCCAGCAGCTTACGCTTGACTAGTTCGGGCACAGATACGCAGTATTTT
d_call: TRBD1; j_call: TRBJ2-3; cdr3_length: 15; clone_size: .; v_call: TRBV19; cdr3_aa: CASAFLTGGLDTQYF; cdr3_nt: TGTGCCAGCGCCTTTCTAACAGGGGGCTTAGATACGCAGTATTTT
d_call: .; j_call: TRBJ1-3; cdr3_length: 13; clone_size: .; v_call: TRBV6-1; cdr3_aa: CASSAGSGNTIYF; cdr3_nt: TGTGCCAGCAGTGCAGGGTCTGGAAACACCATATATTTT
d_call: .; j_call: TRBJ2-3; cdr3_length: 14; clone_size: .; v_call: TRBV29-1; cdr3_aa: CSVLAQTGTDTQYF; cdr3_nt: TGCAGCGTTCTGGCACAGACGGGCACAGATACGCAGTATTTT
d_call: TRBD2; j_call: TRBJ2-4; cdr3_length: 17; clone_size: .; v_call: TRBV29-1; cdr3_aa: CSVEPTGLAGSKNIQYF; cdr3_nt: TGCAGCGTTGAACCGACCGGGTTAGCGGGGTCCAAAAACATTCAGTACTTC
d_call: .; j_call: TRBJ1-4; cdr3_length: 14; clone_size: .; v_call: TRBV19; cdr3_aa: CASRAGQGNEKLFF; cdr3_nt: TGTGCCAGTAGAGCGGGGCAGGGTAATGAAAAACTGTTTTTT
d_call: .; j_call: TRBJ1-6; cdr3_length: 14; clone_size: .; v_call: TRBV7-9; cdr3_aa: CASSPEDGNSPLHF; cdr3_nt: TGTGCCAGCAGCCCGGAGGACGGGAATTCACCCCTCCACTTT
d_call: TRBD2; j_call: TRBJ2-4; cdr3_length: 12; clone_size: few; v_call: TRBV7-2; cdr3_aa: CASSPGLGVEYF; cdr3_nt: TGTGCCAGCAGCCCGGGACTAGGGGTCGAGTACTTC
d_call: TRBD2; j_call: TRBJ2-5; cdr3_length: 15; clone_size: .; v_call: TRBV11-2; cdr3_aa: CASSGGLAGVETQYF; cdr3_nt: TGTGCCAGCAGCGGGGGACTAGCGGGGGTTGAGACCCAGTACTTC
d_call: .; j_call: TRBJ1-5; cdr3_length: 17; clone_size: .; v_call: TRBV7-6; cdr3_aa: CASSSAGGSRGGQPRHF; cdr3_nt: TGTGCCAGCAGCTCCGCGGGGGGGTCACGGGGAGGTCAGCCCCGGCATTTT
d_call: .; j_call: TRBJ2-5; cdr3_length: 13; clone_size: .; v_call: TRBV5-5; cdr3_aa: CASSLGGGETQYF; cdr3_nt: TGTGCCAGCAGCTTAGGGGGTGGGGAGACCCAGTACTTC
d_call: .; j_call: TRBJ1-5; cdr3_length: 13; clone_size: .; v_call: TRBV6-5; cdr3_aa: CASSLALFQPQHF; cdr3_nt: TGTGCCAGCAGTCTAGCCCTTTTTCAGCCCCAGCATTTT
d_call: TRBD2; j_call: TRBJ2-7; cdr3_length: 15; clone_size: .; v_call: TRBV4-2; cdr3_aa: CASSQLAGDYYEQYF; cdr3_nt: TGTGCCAGCAGCCAACTAGCGGGGGATTACTACGAGCAGTACTTC
d_call: TRBD1; j_call: TRBJ1-3; cdr3_length: 15; clone_size: .; v_call: TRBV15; cdr3_aa: CATSLDRGGGNTIYF; cdr3_nt: TGTGCCACCAGCCTAGACAGGGGCGGCGGAAACACCATATATTTT
d_call: TRBD1; j_call: TRBJ1-6; cdr3_length: 14; clone_size: .; v_call: TRBV6-4; cdr3_aa: CASSDGQGNSPLHF; cdr3_nt: TGTGCCAGCAGTGACGGACAGGGAAATTCACCCCTCCACTTT
d_call: TRBD1; j_call: TRBJ2-7; cdr3_length: 14; clone_size: .; v_call: TRBV7-2; cdr3_aa: CASRNRQGPYEQYF; cdr3_nt: TGTGCCAGCAGGAACAGACAGGGGCCGTACGAGCAGTACTTC
d_call: TRBD2; j_call: TRBJ2-1; cdr3_length: 15; clone_size: .; v_call: TRBV5-4; cdr3_aa: CASSITAGGANEQFF; cdr3_nt: TGTGCCAGCAGCATCACAGCGGGGGGTGCTAATGAGCAGTTCTTC
d_call: TRBD1; j_call: TRBJ1-6; cdr3_length: 14; clone_size: .; v_call: TRBV2; cdr3_aa: CASSGDRGNSPLHF; cdr3_nt: TGTGCCAGCAGTGGGGACAGGGGAAATTCACCCCTCCACTTT
d_call: TRBD2; j_call: TRBJ2-5; cdr3_length: 18; clone_size: .; v_call: TRBV4-3; cdr3_aa: CASSQVAMGGGAGETQYF; cdr3_nt: TGCGCCAGCAGCCAAGTCGCCATGGGCGGGGGGGCCGGGGAGACCCAGTACTTC
d_call: .; j_call: TRBJ2-4; cdr3_length: 14; clone_size: .; v_call: TRBV18; cdr3_aa: CASSPRQVSNIQYF; cdr3_nt: TGTGCCAGCTCACCGCGACAGGTCTCAAACATTCAGTACTTC
d_call: .; j_call: TRBJ2-1; cdr3_length: 14; clone_size: .; v_call: TRBV5-4; cdr3_aa: CASSRVMVNNEQFF; cdr3_nt: TGTGCCAGCAGTAGAGTTATGGTGAACAATGAGCAGTTCTTC
d_call: .; j_call: TRBJ1-4; cdr3_length: 14; clone_size: .; v_call: TRBV18; cdr3_aa: CASSPQGSSEKLFF; cdr3_nt: TGTGCCAGCTCACCACAGGGGTCGAGTGAAAAACTGTTTTTT
d_call: TRBD1; j_call: TRBJ1-6; cdr3_length: 13; clone_size: .; v_call: TRBV10-1; cdr3_aa: CASRGTGDSPLHF; cdr3_nt: TGCGCCAGCAGGGGGACAGGGGATTCACCCCTCCACTTT
d_call: TRBD1; j_call: TRBJ1-5; cdr3_length: 16; clone_size: .; v_call: TRBV4-3; cdr3_aa: CASSQEWTGSNQPQHF; cdr3_nt: TGCGCCAGCAGCCAAGAATGGACAGGGAGCAATCAGCCCCAGCATTTT